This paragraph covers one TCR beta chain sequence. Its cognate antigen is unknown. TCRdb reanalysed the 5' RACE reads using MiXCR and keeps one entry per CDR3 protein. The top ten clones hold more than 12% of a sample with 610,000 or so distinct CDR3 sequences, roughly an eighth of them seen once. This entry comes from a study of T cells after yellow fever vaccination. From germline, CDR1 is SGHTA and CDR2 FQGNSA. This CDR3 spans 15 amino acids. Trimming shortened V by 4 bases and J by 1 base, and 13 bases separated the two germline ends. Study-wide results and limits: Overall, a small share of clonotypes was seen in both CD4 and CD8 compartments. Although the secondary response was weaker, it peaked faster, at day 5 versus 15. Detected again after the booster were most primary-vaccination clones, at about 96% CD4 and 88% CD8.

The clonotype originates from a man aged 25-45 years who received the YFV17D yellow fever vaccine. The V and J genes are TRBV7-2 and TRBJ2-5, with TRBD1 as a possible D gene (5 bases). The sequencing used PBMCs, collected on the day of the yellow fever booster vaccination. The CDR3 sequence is CASSSGQGAQETQYF. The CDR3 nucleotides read TGTGCCAGCAGCTCCGGTCAAGGGGCCCAAGAGACCCAGTACTTC.